One T cell receptor beta chain is described in this entry. In its sample, this clonotype was seen a few times. The antigen this receptor binds is unknown. Qualities for individual bases were not recorded, and no much larger clone is one base off. Trimming costs V 2 bases and J 3 bases, and their ends lie 11 bases apart. According to the germline V gene, CDR1 reads SQVTM and CDR2 reads ANQGSEA. The CDR3 covers 14 residues, taking in both the cysteine and the phenylalanine. Only the CDR3 region is kept as DNA, spanning 42 bases read in frame from base 1. Receptor amplification or capture employed PCR. The reads were generated on an Illumina HiSeq 2500. Unique molecular identifiers were incorporated into TCR beta cDNA libraries to reduce PCR and sequencing biases. Every 1 to 10 million input T cells yielded approximately 500,000 cDNA molecules, meaning each molecule approximated one T cell. Patient libraries were prepared and sequenced with the same protocol used for the earlier healthy control dataset. Samples belonging to the same batch were prepared together, multiplexed and sequenced on a shared HiSeq lane. The paper's data handling went like this. Raw barcoded reads were processed with MIGEC, and single-read molecular identifier groups were discarded before consensus assembly and CDR3 extraction. VDJtools was used for post-analysis of the clonotype tables, with diversity normalized by down-sampling every dataset to the smallest sample size. In repertoire overlap clustering, CDR3 amino acid sequences, but not nucleotide sequences, were matched to correct batch-related cross-sample contamination. TCRdb ran its own pipeline on the public reads, namely fastp trimming at Q25 and MiXCR clone calling, and kept in-frame beta chains. A single entry per CDR3 protein holds the most common genes and DNA from its merged rows. The V and J calls and clone size come from TCRdb's table, not from the authors' own analysis. Here the sample has around 500,000 distinct CDR3 sequences; 30% to 40% occur a single time. The leading ten clones occupy less than 6% of the sample.

TCR beta repertoires were profiled from peripheral blood of under 15 young patients with multiple sclerosis to demonstrate the VDJtools post-analysis software. Multiple sclerosis patients were children and adolescents aged 6 to 15 years. This sample was taken from a study of post-analysis software for immune sequencing data (dated by TCRdb to the mid-2010s). Study-wide context: Relapsing-remitting, secondary progressive and progressive-relapsing multiple sclerosis were recorded as disease courses, and subtype annotation was lacking for some patients. The multiple sclerosis patient repertoires were compared with some twelve previously published healthy control repertoires from donors aged roughly 6 to 27 years. A subset of samples was prepared in parallel using single-end sample barcoding, then pooled and co-amplified after Illumina adapter ligation.

The paper as a whole reports these results and caveats: Significantly higher frequencies in patients than in controls were found for about five TRBV segments, including TRBV5-6, TRBV5-1 and TRBV20-1. Multiple sclerosis patients had significantly lower normalized Chao1 diversity than controls, a result that suggests substantial peripheral T-cell clonal expansion. The multiple sclerosis patient group was slightly younger than the control group. Direct clustering with F measure revealed strong co-clustering of samples prepared in the same batch, which led to a batch-effect correction.

Sequenced material: blood. The chain joins TRBV29-1 to TRBJ2-1; the D segment cannot be called with confidence. The clonotype comes from a girl aged 2 to 17 with multiple sclerosis. The CDR3 protein sequence reads: CSVEWGLGYNEQFF. The DNA sequence is as follows: TGCAGCGTTGAATGGGGTTTAGGCTACAATGAGCAGTTCTTC.